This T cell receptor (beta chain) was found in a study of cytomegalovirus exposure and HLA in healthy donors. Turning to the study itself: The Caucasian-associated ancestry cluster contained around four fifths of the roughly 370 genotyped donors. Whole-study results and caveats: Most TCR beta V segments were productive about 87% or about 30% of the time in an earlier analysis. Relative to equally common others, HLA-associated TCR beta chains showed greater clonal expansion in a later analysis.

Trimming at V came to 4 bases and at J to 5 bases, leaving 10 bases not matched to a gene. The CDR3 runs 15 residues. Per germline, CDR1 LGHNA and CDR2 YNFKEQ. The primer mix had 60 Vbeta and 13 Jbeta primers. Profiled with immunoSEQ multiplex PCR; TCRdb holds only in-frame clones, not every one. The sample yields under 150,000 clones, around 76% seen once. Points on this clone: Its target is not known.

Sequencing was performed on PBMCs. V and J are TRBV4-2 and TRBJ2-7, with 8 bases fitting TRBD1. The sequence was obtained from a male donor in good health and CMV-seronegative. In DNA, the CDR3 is TGTGCCAGCAGCCCTCTAAAGGACAGGGCCCACGAGCAGTACTTC. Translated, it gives CASSPLKDRAHEQYF.